Listed below are T cell receptor beta chains from one sample, sequenced in a study of T cells in Graves' hyperthyroidism and ophthalmopathy. TCRdb reprocessed the multiplex PCR reads with MiXCR, giving one entry per CDR3 protein. The sample contains 300,000 to 400,000 distinct CDR3 sequences, 21% of which appear only once. Sequenced input: blood. These receptor sequences come from a woman in her forties or fifties with Graves' hyperthyroidism. Both conserved end residues are part of each CDR3.

v_call cdr3_aa
TRBV7-8 CASSPESDTQYF
TRBV9 CASSVGGDYGYTF
TRBV12-3/TRBV12-4 CASSLEGNGELFF
TRBV25-1 CASSAASRAFF
TRBV20-1 CSARGGGTYSGANVLTF
TRBV30 CAWKGGVHGYTF
TRBV7-8 CASSPGRANTGELFF
TRBV6-1 CASTSGAVVNTEAFF
TRBV12-3/TRBV12-4 CASSLKLGDSGNTIYF
TRBV6-1 CASSSRDRGYSDTQYF
TRBV20-1 CSVQRAETQYF
TRBV7-9 CASSQASGYTF
TRBV28 CASRDTSYEQYF
TRBV28 CASRWGLAGEGGETQYF
TRBV20-1 CSAASGRRSSYEQYF
TRBV29-1 CSVEVDRLAKNIQYF
TRBV15 CATSREGGASEQYF
TRBV7-2 CASSLGQGASGEQFF
TRBV7-9 CASSFRGGVANPDTQYF
TRBV3-1 CASSHAGGPNQPQHF
TRBV14 CASSQDRAGGVTEAFF
TRBV20-1 CSARGPSYNEQFF
TRBV7-9 CASSLLGGHPTLGNEQYF
TRBV20-1 CSARPNLIEAFF
TRBV29-1 CSVETGGRAGYTF
TRBV6-1 CASSTSASQYF
TRBV3-1 CASSRSDEAFF
TRBV27 CASSVLQGAGEKLFF
TRBV2 CASRVASGGGYEQYF
TRBV5-1 CASSLPRGSGGIYEQYF
TRBV27 CASSLGSGRSYNEQFF
TRBV28 CASRRQGNMNTEAFF
TRBV19 CASTLDKDTEAFF
TRBV13 CASSLRTGGSWETQYF
TRBV6-1 CASTGRRQGLSYEQYF
TRBV18 CASTQGLSGANVLTF
TRBV30 CAWSMTGFNYGYTF
TRBV6-4 CASKRGSGGASGELFF
TRBV2 CASSARDHQPQHF
TRBV28 CASSLEARGRAFF
TRBV7-2 CASSLVGGSNQPQHF
TRBV2 CAGWSGTSGNEQFF
TRBV20-1 CSPSTSGTSDTQYF
TRBV5-1 CASSLSGTGAGELFF
TRBV6-1 CASNMGARGEQFF
TRBV11-2 CASRRGLAAHEQYF
TRBV13 CASSLNRGQPLHF